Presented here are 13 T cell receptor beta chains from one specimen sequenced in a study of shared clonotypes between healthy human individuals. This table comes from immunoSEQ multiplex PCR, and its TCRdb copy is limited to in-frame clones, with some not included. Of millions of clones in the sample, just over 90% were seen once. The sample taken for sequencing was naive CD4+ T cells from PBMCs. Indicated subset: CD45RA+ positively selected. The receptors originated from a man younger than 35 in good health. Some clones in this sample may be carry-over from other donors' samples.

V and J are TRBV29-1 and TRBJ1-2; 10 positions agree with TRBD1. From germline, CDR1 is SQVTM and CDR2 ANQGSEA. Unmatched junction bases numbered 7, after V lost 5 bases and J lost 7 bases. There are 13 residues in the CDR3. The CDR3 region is CSVYRTGGLGYTF. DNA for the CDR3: TGCAGCGTTTACCGGACAGGGGGTCTTGGCTACACCTTC.

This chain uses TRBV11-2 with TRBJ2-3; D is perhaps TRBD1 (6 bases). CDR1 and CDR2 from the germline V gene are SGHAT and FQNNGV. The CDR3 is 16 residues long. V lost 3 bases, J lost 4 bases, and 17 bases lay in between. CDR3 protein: CASSLGAQGTADTQYF. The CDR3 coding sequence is TGTGCCAGCAGCTTGGGCGCACAGGGTACAGCAGATACGCAGTATTTT.

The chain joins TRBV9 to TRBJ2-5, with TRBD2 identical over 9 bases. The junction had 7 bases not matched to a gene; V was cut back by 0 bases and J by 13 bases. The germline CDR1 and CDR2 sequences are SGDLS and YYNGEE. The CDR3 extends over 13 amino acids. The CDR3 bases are TGTGCCAGCAGCGTAGATGTAGCGGGAGTACTGTACTTC. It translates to CASSVDVAGVLYF.

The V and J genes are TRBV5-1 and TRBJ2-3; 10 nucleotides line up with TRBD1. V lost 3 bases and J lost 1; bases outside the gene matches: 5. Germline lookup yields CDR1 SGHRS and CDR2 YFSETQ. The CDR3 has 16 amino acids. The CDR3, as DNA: TGCGCCAGCAGCTCGGGAGGGACAGGGGGCACAGATACGCAGTATTTT. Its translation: CASSSGGTGGTDTQYF. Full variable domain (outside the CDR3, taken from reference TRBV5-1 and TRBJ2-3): KAGVTQTPRYLIKTRGQQVTLSCSPISGHRSVSWYQQTPGQGLQFLFEYFSETQRNKGNFPGRFSGRQFSNSRSEMNVSTLELGDSALYLCASSSGGTGGTDTQYFGPGTRLTVL.

CDR3 protein: CASGIGGSADTQYF. Here the CDR3 DNA reads TGTGCCAGCGGGATAGGAGGCAGCGCAGATACGCAGTATTTT. The chain joins TRBV28 to TRBJ2-3, with a possible D match to TRBD2 (5 bases). Germline V lookup: CDR1 MDHEN, CDR2 SYDVKM. The CDR3 loop spans 14 amino acids. V dropped 8 bases and J dropped 4 bases, with 16 bases sitting between them.

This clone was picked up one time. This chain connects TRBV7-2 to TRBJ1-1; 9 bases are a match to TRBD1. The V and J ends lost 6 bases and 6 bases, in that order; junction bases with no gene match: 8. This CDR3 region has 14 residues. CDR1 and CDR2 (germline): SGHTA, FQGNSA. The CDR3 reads CASSPGQGLSEAFF. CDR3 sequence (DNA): TGTGCCAGCAGTCCGGGACAGGGCTTATCTGAAGCTTTCTTT.

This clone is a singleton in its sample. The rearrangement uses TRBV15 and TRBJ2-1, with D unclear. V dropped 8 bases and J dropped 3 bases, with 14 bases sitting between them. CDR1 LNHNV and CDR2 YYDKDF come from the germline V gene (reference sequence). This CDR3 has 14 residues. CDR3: CATLGSVVYNEQFF. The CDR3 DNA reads TGTGCCACCTTAGGTTCTGTCGTCTACAATGAGCAGTTCTTC.

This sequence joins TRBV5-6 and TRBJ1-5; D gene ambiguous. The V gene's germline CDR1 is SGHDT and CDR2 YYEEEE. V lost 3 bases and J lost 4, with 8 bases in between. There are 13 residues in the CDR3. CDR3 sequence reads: CASSSGLNQPQHF. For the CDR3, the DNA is TGTGCCAGCAGCTCTGGACTGAATCAGCCCCAGCATTTT.

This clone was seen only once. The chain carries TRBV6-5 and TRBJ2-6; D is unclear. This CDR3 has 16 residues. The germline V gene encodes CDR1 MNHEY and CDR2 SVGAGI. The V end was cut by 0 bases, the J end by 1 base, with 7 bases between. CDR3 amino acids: CASSYSTPSGANVLTF. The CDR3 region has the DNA TGTGCCAGCAGTTACTCGACCCCGTCTGGGGCCAACGTCCTGACTTTC.

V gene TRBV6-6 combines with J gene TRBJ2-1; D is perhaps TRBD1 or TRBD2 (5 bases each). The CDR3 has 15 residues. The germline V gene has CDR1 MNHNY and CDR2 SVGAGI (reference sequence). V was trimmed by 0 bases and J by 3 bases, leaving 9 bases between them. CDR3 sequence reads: CASSYSGTVYNEQFF. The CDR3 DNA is TGTGCCAGCAGTTACTCCGGGACCGTCTACAATGAGCAGTTCTTC.

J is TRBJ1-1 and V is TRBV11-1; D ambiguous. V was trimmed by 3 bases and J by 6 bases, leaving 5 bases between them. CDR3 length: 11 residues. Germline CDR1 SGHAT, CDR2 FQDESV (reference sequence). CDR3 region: CASSLHAEAFF. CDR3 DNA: TGTGCCAGCAGCTTGCACGCTGAAGCTTTCTTT. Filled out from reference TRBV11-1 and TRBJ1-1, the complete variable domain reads EAEVAQSPRYKITEKSQAVAFWCDPISGHATLYWYRQILGQGPELLVQFQDESVVDDSQLPKDRFSAERLKGVDSTLKIQPAELGDSAMYLCASSLHAEAFFGQGTRLTVV.

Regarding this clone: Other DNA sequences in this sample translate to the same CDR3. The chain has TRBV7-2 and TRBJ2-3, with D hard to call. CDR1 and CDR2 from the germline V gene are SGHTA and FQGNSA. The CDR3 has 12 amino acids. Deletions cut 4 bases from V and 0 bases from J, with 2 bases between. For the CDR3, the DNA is TGTGCCAGCAGCTCAAGCACAGATACGCAGTATTTT. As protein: CASSSSTDTQYF.

The CDR3 DNA reads TGTGCCAGTAGCGCTAAGGTTAATGAAAAACTGTTTTTT. Protein product: CASSAKVNEKLFF. The chain employs TRBV19 and TRBJ1-4; no clear D. V lost 6 bases, J lost 4 bases, and 9 bases lay in between. Germline V gene lookup returns CDR1 LNHDA and CDR2 SQIVND (reference sequence). The CDR3 extends over 13 amino acids.